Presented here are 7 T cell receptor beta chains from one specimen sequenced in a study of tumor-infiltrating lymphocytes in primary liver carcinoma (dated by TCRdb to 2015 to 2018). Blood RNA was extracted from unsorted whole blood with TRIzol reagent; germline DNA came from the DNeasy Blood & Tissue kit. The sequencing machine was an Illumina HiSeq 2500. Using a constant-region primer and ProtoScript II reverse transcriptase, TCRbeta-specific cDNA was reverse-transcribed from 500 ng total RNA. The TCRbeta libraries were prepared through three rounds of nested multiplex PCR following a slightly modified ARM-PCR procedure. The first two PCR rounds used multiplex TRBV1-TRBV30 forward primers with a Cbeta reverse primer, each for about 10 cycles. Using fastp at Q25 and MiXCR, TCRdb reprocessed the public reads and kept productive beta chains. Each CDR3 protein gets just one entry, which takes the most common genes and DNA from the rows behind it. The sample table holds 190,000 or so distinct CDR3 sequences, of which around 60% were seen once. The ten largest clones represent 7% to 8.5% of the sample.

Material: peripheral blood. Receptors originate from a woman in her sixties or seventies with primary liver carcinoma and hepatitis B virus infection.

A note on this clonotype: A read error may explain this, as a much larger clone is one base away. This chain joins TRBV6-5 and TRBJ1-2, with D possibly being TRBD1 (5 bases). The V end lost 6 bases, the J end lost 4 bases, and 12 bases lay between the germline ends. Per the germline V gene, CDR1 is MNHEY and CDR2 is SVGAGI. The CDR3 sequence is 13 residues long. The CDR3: CASSKNGTYGYTF. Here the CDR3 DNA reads TGTGCCAGCAGCAAGAACGGGACCTATGGCTACACCTTC.

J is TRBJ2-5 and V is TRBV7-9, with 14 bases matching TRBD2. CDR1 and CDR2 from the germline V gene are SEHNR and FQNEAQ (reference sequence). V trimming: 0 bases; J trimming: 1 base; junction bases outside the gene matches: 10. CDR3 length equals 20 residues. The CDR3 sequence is CASSLARGLAGGPSQETQYF. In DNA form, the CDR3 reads TGTGCCAGCAGCTTAGCCCGCGGACTAGCGGGGGGACCGAGCCAAGAGACCCAGTACTTC.

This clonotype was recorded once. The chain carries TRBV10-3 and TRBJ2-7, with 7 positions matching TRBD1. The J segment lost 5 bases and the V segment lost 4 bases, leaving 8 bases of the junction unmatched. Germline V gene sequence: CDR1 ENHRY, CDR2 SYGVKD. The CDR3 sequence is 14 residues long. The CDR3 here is CAISGRTGNHEQYF. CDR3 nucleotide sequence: TGTGCCATCAGTGGCCGGACAGGAAACCACGAGCAGTACTTC.

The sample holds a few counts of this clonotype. CDR3 bases: TGTGCCAGCAGACGGGCAGTTCAAGAGACCCAGTACTTC. This sequence encodes CASRRAVQETQYF. The chain employs TRBV5-4 and TRBJ2-5; no firm D call. Trimming removed 5 bases from V and 2 bases from J, with 10 bases in between. The CDR3 spans 13 residues. Looked up from germline, CDR1 is SGHNT and CDR2 is YYREEE (reference sequence).

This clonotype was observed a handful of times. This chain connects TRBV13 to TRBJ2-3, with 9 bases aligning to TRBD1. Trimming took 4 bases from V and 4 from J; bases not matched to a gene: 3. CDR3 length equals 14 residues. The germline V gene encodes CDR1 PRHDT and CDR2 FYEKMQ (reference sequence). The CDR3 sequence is CASSSRTGADTQYF. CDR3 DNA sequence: TGTGCCAGCAGCTCCCGGACAGGGGCAGATACGCAGTATTTT.

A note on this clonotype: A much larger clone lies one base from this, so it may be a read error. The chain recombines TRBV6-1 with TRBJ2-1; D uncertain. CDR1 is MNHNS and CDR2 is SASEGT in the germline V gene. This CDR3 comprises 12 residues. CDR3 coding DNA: TGTGCCAGCAGTCGTGGTAGAAATGGGCAGTTCTTC. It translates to CASSRGRNGQFF.

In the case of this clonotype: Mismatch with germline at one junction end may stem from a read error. CDR3 amino acids: CVSSSVGTGNTEAFF. CDR3 DNA sequence: TGCGTCAGCAGCTCTGTTGGGACGGGGAACACTGAAGCTTTCTTT. The genes are TRBV5-1 and TRBJ1-1; TRBD1 might be the D (5 bases). The V gene's germline CDR1 is SGHRS and CDR2 YFSETQ. This CDR3 comprises 15 residues.